The sample holds many counts of the clone carrying this T cell receptor beta chain. This sample was included in a study of post-analysis software for immune sequencing data. Each TCR beta cDNA library carried unique molecular identifiers. One entry per CDR3 protein, called by TCRdb with MiXCR from the PCR reads. The table records roughly 730,000 distinct CDR3 sequences, 25% to 30% of them present only once. This TCR was sampled from a girl aged 10 to 17 with multiple sclerosis. The sample consisted of blood.

CDR3 nucleotide sequence: TGCAGCGTGGCGGTAGGCACAGATACGCAGTATTTT. Its protein is CSVAVGTDTQYF. The J gene is TRBJ2-3, the V gene TRBV29-1; D gene unclear. CDR1 and CDR2 from the germline V gene are SQVTM and ANQGSEA. The CDR3 consists of 12 residues. Trimming took 6 bases from V and 1 from J, leaving 8 bases between them.